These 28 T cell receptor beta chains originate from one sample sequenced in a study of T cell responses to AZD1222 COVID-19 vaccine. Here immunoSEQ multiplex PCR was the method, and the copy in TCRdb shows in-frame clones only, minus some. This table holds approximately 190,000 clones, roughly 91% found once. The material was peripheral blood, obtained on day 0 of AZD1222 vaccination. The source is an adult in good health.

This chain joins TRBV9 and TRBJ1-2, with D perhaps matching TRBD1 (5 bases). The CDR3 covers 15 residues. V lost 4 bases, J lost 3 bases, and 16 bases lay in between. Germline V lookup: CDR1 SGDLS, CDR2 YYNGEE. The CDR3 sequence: CASSLYGQGDYGYTF. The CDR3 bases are TGTGCCAGCAGCCTATATGGGCAGGGCGACTATGGCTACACCTTC.

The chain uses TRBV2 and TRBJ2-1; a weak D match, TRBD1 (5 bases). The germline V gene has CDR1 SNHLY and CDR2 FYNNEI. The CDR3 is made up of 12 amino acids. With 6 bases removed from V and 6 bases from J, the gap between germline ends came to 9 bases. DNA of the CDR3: TGTGCCAGCAGAGGGCAGGGCAATGAGCAGTTCTTC. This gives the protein CASRGQGNEQFF.

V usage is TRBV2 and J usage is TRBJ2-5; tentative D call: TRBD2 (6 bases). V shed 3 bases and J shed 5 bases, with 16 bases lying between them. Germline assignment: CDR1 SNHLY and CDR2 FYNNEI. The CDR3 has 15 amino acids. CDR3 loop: CASSEGSGDWETQYF. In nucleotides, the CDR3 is TGTGCCAGCAGTGAGGGTTCGGGGGACTGGGAGACCCAGTACTTC.

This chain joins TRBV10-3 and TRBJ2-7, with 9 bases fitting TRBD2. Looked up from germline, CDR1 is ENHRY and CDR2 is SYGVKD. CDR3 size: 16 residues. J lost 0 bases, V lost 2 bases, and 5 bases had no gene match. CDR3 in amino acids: CAISEMSSGVSYEQYF. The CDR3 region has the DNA TGTGCCATCAGTGAGATGTCTAGCGGGGTCTCCTACGAGCAGTACTTC.

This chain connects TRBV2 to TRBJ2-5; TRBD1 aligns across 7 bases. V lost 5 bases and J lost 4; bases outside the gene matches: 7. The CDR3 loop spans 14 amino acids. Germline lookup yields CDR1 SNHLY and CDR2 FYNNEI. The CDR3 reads CASSPRQGGETQYF. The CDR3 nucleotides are TGTGCCAGCAGTCCAAGACAGGGCGGAGAGACCCAGTACTTC.

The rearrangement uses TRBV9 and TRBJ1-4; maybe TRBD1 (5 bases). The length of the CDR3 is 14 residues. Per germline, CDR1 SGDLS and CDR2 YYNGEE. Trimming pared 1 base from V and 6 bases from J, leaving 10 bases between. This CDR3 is CASSVRGGDEKLFF. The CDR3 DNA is TGTGCCAGCAGCGTAAGGGGTGGCGATGAAAAACTGTTTTTT. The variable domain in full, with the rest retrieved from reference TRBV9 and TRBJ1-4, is DSGVTQTPKHLITATGQRVTLRCSPRSGDLSVYWYQQSLDQGLQFLIQYYNGEERAKGNILERFSAQQFPDLHSELNLSSLELGDSALYFCASSVRGGDEKLFFGSGTQLSVL.

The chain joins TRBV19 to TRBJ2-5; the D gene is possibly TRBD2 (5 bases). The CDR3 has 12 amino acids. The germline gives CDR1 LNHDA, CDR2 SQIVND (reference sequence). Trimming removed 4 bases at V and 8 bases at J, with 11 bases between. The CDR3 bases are TGTGCCAGTAGTAAGGCCGGGGTAACCCAGTACTTC. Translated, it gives CASSKAGVTQYF. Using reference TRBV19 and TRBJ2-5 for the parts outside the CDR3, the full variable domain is DGGITQSPKYLFRKEGQNVTLSCEQNLNHDAMYWYRQDPGQGLRLIYYSQIVNDFQKGDIAEGYSVSREKKESFPLTVTSAQKNPTAFYLCASSKAGVTQYFGPGTRLLVL.

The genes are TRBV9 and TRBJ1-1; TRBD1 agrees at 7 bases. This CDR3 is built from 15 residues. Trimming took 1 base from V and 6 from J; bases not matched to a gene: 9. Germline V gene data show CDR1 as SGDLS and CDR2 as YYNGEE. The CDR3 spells CASSVTGVLGAEAFF. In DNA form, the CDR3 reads TGTGCCAGCAGCGTAACAGGGGTGCTAGGGGCTGAAGCTTTCTTT.

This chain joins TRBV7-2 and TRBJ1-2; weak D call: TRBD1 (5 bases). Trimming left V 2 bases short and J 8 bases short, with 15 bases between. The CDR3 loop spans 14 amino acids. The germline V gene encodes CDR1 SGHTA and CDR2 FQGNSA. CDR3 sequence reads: CASSLREHRGGYTF. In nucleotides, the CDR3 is TGTGCCAGCAGCTTAAGGGAACATCGGGGGGGCTACACCTTC. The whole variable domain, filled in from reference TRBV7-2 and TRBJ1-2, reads GAGVSQSPSNKVTEKGKDVELRCDPISGHTALYWYRQSLGQGLEFLIYFQGNSAPDKSGLPSDRFSAERTGGSVSTLTIQRTQQEDSAVYLCASSLREHRGGYTFGSGTRLTVV.

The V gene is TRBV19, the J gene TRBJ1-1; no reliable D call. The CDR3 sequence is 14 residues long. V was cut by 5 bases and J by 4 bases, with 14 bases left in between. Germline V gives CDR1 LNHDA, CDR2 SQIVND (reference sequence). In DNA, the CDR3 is TGTGCCAGTAGTTATCCTTCGACACCCACTGAAGCTTTCTTT. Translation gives CASSYPSTPTEAFF.

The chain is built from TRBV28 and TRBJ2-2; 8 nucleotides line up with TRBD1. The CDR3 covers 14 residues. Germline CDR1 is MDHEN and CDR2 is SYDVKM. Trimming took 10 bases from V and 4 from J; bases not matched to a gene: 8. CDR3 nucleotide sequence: TGTGCCAATTCCCAAACAGGGGGCACCGGGGAGCTGTTTTTT. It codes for CANSQTGGTGELFF.

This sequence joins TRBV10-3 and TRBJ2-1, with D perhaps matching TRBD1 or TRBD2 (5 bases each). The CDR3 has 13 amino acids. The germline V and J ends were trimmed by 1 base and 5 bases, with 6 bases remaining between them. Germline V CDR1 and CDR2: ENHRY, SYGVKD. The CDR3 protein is CAISELGDNEQFF. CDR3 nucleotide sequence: TGTGCCATCAGTGAGTTGGGGGACAATGAGCAGTTCTTC.

The CDR3 protein is CASSGLSGSSYEQYF. CDR3 nucleotides: TGTGCCAGCAGTGGTCTTAGCGGGAGCTCCTACGAGCAGTACTTC. V usage is TRBV9 and J usage is TRBJ2-7; TRBD2 matches 9 bases. The CDR3 covers 15 residues. Per the germline V gene, CDR1 is SGDLS and CDR2 is YYNGEE. V lost 5 bases to trimming and J lost 0 bases; unmatched junction nucleotides: 6.

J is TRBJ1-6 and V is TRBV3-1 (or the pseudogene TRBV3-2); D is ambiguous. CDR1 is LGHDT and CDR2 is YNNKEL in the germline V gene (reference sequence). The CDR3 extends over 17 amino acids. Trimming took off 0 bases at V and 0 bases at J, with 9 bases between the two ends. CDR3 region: CASSQDQASSYNSPLHF. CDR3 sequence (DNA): TGTGCCAGCAGCCAAGATCAGGCCAGCTCCTATAATTCACCCCTCCACTTT.

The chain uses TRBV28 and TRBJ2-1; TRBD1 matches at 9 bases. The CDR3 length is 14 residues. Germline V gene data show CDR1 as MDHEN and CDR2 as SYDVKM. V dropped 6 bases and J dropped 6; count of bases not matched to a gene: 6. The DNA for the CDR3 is TGTGCCAGCAGCTCCGGGACAGGGACCAATGAGCAGTTCTTC. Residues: CASSSGTGTNEQFF.

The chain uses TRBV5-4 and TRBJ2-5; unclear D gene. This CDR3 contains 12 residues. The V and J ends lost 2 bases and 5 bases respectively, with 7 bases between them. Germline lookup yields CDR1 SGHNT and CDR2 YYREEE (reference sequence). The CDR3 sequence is CASSFGMETQYF. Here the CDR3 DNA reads TGTGCCAGCAGCTTCGGCATGGAGACCCAGTACTTC.

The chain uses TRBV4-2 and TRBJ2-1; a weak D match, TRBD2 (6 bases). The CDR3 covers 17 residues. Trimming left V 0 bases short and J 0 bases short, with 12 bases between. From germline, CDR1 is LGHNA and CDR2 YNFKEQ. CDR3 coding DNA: TGTGCCAGCAGCCAAGATCGCGGGATAAGCTCCTACAATGAGCAGTTCTTC. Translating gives CASSQDRGISSYNEQFF.

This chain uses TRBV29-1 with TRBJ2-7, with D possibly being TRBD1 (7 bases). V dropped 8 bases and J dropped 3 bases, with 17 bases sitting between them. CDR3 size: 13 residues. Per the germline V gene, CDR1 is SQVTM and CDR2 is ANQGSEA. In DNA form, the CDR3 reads TGCAGCATTCAGACAGGGACTTACTACGAGCAGTACTTC. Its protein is CSIQTGTYYEQYF.

The CDR3 DNA reads as TGTGCCAGTAGTTCGCAGGGGTTCTCCTACGAGCAGTACTTC. This translates into CASSSQGFSYEQYF. This sequence joins TRBV19 and TRBJ2-7, with D perhaps matching TRBD1 (6 bases). V lost 5 bases to trimming and J lost 0 bases, with 11 bases between them. CDR1 and CDR2 from the germline V gene are LNHDA and SQIVND (reference sequence). CDR3 size: 14 residues.

The chain's CDR3 is CASSRTRVDTEAFF. The CDR3 DNA sequence: TGTGCCAGTAGTAGAACCAGGGTGGACACTGAAGCTTTCTTT. The rearrangement uses TRBV19 and TRBJ1-1, with D perhaps matching TRBD1 (5 bases). The V end lost 4 bases, the J end lost 3 bases, and 12 bases lay between the germline ends. This CDR3 spans 14 amino acids. CDR1 is LNHDA and CDR2 is SQIVND in the germline V gene (reference sequence).

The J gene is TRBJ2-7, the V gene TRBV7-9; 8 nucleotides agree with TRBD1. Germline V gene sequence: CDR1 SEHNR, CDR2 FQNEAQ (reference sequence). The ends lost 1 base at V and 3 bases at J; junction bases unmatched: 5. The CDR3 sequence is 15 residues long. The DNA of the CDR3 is TGTGCCAGCAGCTTAGGGGCAGGGGGCGGCTACGAGCAGTACTTC. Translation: CASSLGAGGGYEQYF.

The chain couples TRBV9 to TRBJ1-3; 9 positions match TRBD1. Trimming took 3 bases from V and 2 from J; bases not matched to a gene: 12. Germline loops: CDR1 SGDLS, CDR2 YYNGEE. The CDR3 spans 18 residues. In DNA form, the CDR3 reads TGTGCCAGCAGCGACCCCCGGGACAGGGCTCATACTGGAAACACCATATATTTT. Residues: CASSDPRDRAHTGNTIYF.

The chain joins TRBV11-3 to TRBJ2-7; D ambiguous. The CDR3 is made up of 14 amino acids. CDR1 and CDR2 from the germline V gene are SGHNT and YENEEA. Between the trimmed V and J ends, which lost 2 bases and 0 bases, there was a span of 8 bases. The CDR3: CASSLRRNSYEQYF. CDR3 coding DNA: TGTGCCAGCAGCTTACGCCGGAACTCCTACGAGCAGTACTTC.

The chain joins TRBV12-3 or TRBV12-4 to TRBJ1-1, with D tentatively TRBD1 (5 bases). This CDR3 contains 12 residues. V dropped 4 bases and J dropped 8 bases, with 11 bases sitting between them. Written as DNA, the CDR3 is TGTGCCAGCAGTTGGGGGGGGAAAGAAGCTTTCTTT. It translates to CASSWGGKEAFF.

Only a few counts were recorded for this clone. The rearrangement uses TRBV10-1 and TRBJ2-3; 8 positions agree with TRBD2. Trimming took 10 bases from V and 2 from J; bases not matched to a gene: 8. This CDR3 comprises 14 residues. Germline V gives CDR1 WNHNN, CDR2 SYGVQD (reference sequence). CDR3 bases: TGCGCCACCTCGGGTAGCGGGACCACAGATACGCAGTATTTT. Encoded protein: CATSGSGTTDTQYF.

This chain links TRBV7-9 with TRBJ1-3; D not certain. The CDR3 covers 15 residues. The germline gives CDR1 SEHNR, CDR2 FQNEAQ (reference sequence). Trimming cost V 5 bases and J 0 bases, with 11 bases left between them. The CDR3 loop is CASSHEASSGNTIYF. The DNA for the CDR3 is TGTGCCAGCAGCCATGAGGCGAGCTCTGGAAACACCATATATTTT.

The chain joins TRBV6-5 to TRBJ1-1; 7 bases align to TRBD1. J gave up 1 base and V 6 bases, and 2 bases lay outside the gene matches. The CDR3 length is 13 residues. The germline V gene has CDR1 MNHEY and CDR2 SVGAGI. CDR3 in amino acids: CASSGTANTEAFF. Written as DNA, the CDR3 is TGTGCCAGCAGCGGGACAGCGAACACTGAAGCTTTCTTT.

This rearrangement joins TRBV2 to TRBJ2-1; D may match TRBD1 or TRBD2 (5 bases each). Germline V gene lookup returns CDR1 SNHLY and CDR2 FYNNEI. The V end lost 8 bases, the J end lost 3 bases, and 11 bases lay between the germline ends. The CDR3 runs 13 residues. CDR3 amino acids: CASGGERYNEQFF. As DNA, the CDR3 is TGTGCCAGCGGGGGAGAACGCTACAATGAGCAGTTCTTC.